This T cell receptor beta chain appears in the sequencing data of a study of blood T cell repertoires in COVID-19 (dated by TCRdb to the early 2020s). Broadly, across the study: The collaborator samples originated in the United States, Italy and Spain and spanned the acute and convalescent phases of COVID-19. Where available, HLA class I and class II types were obtained from metadata supplied by the sample provider rather than from assay-based typing. The sample metadata nearly always contained a de-identified subject ID, COVID-19 status, age in years and sex. The repertoires were released in a freely available public database meant as a resource for research on the immune response to SARS-CoV-2. Subjects who had been exposed to COVID-19, were actively infected with it, or had recovered from it provided the deeply sampled blood TCRbeta repertoires that made up the dataset. The samples were drawn from two sources: the first 160 participants of the ongoing ImmuneRACE study, and 1,000 to 1,500 subjects contributed by 6 global collaborators. The material from the prospective study consisted of cDNA or gDNA derived from T cells, B-cell-depleted T cells, or PBMCs.

With regard to this clone: The antigen it recognizes is unknown. Base qualities are not recorded, but no much larger clone differs from it by a single base.

TCRbeta CDR3 regions were amplified from genomic DNA by means of the immunoSEQ Assay, a bias-controlled multiplex PCR. For the original study's pipeline: The number of nucleated cells in each sample was estimated by amplification of reference gene primers within the assay. To quantify the absolute abundance of each unique TCRbeta CDR3 rearrangement, sequence reads were collapsed and filtered. For each sample, productive Simpson clonality was calculated as the square root of Simpson's diversity index over productive rearrangements. TCRdb took over this immuneACCESS table, retaining in-frame rearrangements with V and J assigned. Such tables are incomplete; in checked studies, under half of the missing clones stem from an unresolved V gene, and the remainder is unexplained. The D gene and trimming were derived from the DNA, and the V and J assignments and clone size from that table. The sample table holds approximately 100,000 clones, of which approximately 83% were seen once. The ten largest clones take up roughly 2.7% of the sample.

The trim is 4 bases for V and 2 bases for J, with a gap of 10 bases between the germline ends. The CDR3 holds 14 amino acids from the cysteine to the phenylalanine. Solely the CDR3 DNA is kept, with 42 bases framed from the first base. Sequences SGHNT (CDR1) and YYREEE (CDR2) are obtained from the germline V gene (reference sequence). Overall study results and their limits: The quantity of clinical and demographic metadata differed by source and by participant and was supplied without curation.

Enrolling through a virtual design, the prospective study's participants ranged in age from roughly 18 to 90 years and lived across 24 United States geographic areas. Cohort assignment in the prospective study relied on participant-reported clinical history from a screening survey and a study questionnaire. Recovered participants in ImmuneRACE Cohort 3 were defined as having two consecutive negative NP/OP PCR tests, clearance from a healthcare professional, or resolution of symptoms. Mobile phlebotomists in the prospective study collected whole blood, serum and a nasopharyngeal or oropharyngeal swab from every participant. Participants in the prospective study had the option to provide additional blood draws and questionnaires over a roughly 2-month period. Before DNA extraction, blood samples from the prospective study were shipped at room temperature or frozen.

This TCR derives from a woman aged 45-60 years who had recovered from COVID-19. The chain is encoded by TRBV5-4 joined to TRBJ1-3; the D gene lacks a confident call. Sequencing was carried out using PBMCs or T cells enriched from blood (not recorded which). The nucleotide sequence reads TGTGCCAGCAGCACGGCGGGGACTGGAAACACCATATATTTT. Translation gives CASSTAGTGNTIYF. With the rest looked up from the reference TRBV5-4 and TRBJ1-3 genes rather than sequenced, the full variable domain is ETGVTQSPTHLIKTRGQQVTLRCSSQSGHNTVSWYQQALGQGPQFIFQYYREEENGRGNFPPRFSGLQFPNYSSELNVNALELDDSALYLCASSTAGTGNTIYFGEGSWLTVV.